Shown below are 12 T cell receptor beta chains from a single sample sequenced in a study of cytomegalovirus exposure and HLA in healthy donors. The PCR used 60 Vbeta and 13 Jbeta primers. Generated by immunoSEQ multiplex PCR, the TCRdb table keeps only in-frame clones and is missing some. This repertoire includes more than 45,000 clones. Sequenced: PBMCs. All receptors derive from a male donor in good health and CMV-seronegative.

This chain joins TRBV9 and TRBJ2-2; maybe TRBD1 (5 bases). The CDR3 totals 16 residues. Deletions cut 4 bases from V and 2 bases from J, with 15 bases between. The germline CDR1 and CDR2 sequences are SGDLS and YYNGEE. The CDR3 nucleotides are TGTGCCAGCAGCCCTCGTCAGGACAAAAACACCGGGGAGCTGTTTTTT. Protein: CASSPRQDKNTGELFF.

The CDR3 DNA is TGTGCCACCAGCAGGATTGGCGGAAATTCACCCCTCCACTTT. Its translation is CATSRIGGNSPLHF. V and J are TRBV15 and TRBJ1-6; no clear D. The germline gives CDR1 LNHNV, CDR2 YYDKDF (reference sequence). Trimming shortened V by 3 bases and J by 7 bases, and 10 bases separated the two germline ends. The CDR3 is 14 amino acids.

Turning to this clone: A junction boundary mismatches the germline segment, possibly from a read error. This rearrangement joins TRBV28 to TRBJ2-7; a weak D match, TRBD2 (6 bases). This CDR3 has 11 residues. In germline, CDR1 is MDHEN, CDR2 SYDVKM. The CDR3 spells CARSLGREQYF. The CDR3 DNA sequence: TGTGCCAGAAGTTTAGGGAGGGAGCAGTACTTC.

The chain joins TRBV6-1 to TRBJ2-3; the D is unclear. The length of the CDR3 is 11 residues. The V end lost 10 bases, the J end lost 2 bases, and 7 bases lay between the germline ends. Germline V lookup: CDR1 MNHNS, CDR2 SASEGT. CDR3 region: CATVFTDTQYF. For the CDR3, the DNA is TGTGCCACCGTGTTCACAGATACGCAGTATTTT.

This chain joins TRBV30 and TRBJ1-2, with a possible D match to TRBD1 (5 bases). The CDR3 is made up of 13 amino acids. Per the germline V gene, CDR1 is GTSNPN and CDR2 is SVGIG (reference sequence). The V end lost 8 bases, the J end lost 1 base, and 14 bases lay between the germline ends. CDR3 protein: CARMWGVNYGYTF. As DNA, the CDR3 is TGTGCCCGGATGTGGGGGGTTAACTATGGCTACACCTTC.

The CDR3 nucleotides read TGCAGCGTCACGACTAGCGGGGTTCTAGATACGCAGTATTTT. The encoded protein is CSVTTSGVLDTQYF. The chain combines TRBV29-1 with TRBJ2-3; 11 positions agree with TRBD2. Per the germline V gene, CDR1 is SQVTM and CDR2 is ANQGSEA. The CDR3 loop spans 14 amino acids. The V and J ends lost 6 bases and 5 bases, in that order; junction bases with no gene match: 7.

The chain employs TRBV27 and TRBJ2-1, with TRBD2 matching over 13 bases. The ends lost 5 bases at V and 5 bases at J; junction bases unmatched: 3. The CDR3 is 15 amino acids. Looked up from germline, CDR1 is MNHEY and CDR2 is SMNVEV (reference sequence). The CDR3 DNA reads TGTGCCAGCAGTACCGGACTAGCGGGGGACAATGAGCAGTTCTTC. Its protein product is CASSTGLAGDNEQFF.

The chain links TRBV6-5 to TRBJ2-3; D gene unclear. Trimming left V 5 bases short and J 6 bases short, with 9 bases between. Germline V gene sequence: CDR1 MNHEY, CDR2 SVGAGI. This CDR3 has 12 amino acids. Written as DNA, the CDR3 is TGTGCCAGCAGTCTCGAGGCGGATACGCAGTATTTT. Translated, it gives CASSLEADTQYF.

The chain recombines TRBV5-4 with TRBJ2-3, with TRBD2 identical over 8 bases. The CDR3 totals 14 residues. Trimming at V came to 6 bases and at J to 4 bases, leaving 7 bases not matched to a gene. Germline assignment: CDR1 SGHNT and CDR2 YYREEE (reference sequence). The CDR3 reads CASTTGGTPDTQYF. CDR3 nucleotide sequence: TGTGCCAGCACCACGGGGGGGACTCCAGATACGCAGTATTTT.

As to this clone: The sample carries other DNA sequences with the same CDR3. The gene calls are TRBV6-5 and TRBJ2-7, with 8 bases fitting TRBD2. The J segment lost 3 bases and the V segment lost 6 bases, leaving 4 bases of the junction unmatched. The germline gives CDR1 MNHEY, CDR2 SVGAGI. CDR3 length: 13 amino acids. In DNA form, the CDR3 reads TGTGCCAGCAGCCCCGGGAGGGACTACGAGCAGTACTTC. Translating gives CASSPGRDYEQYF.

This chain joins TRBV9 and TRBJ2-7; 8 bases align to TRBD2. The junction had 12 bases not matched to a gene; V was cut back by 3 bases and J by 7 bases. The CDR3 has 15 residues. Germline V gives CDR1 SGDLS, CDR2 YYNGEE. The CDR3 is CASSAKGIAGNEQYF. CDR3 in DNA: TGTGCCAGCAGCGCAAAGGGAATAGCGGGGAATGAGCAGTACTTC.

This chain links TRBV29-1 with TRBJ1-2; 8 nucleotides line up with TRBD1. Germline V gene lookup returns CDR1 SQVTM and CDR2 ANQGSEA. The trim removed 6 bases at V and 8 bases at J, leaving 8 bases unmatched. CDR3 length equals 12 residues. CDR3 in DNA: TGCAGCGTAAAGGACAGGGTTGGCGGCTACACCTTC. Protein product: CSVKDRVGGYTF.